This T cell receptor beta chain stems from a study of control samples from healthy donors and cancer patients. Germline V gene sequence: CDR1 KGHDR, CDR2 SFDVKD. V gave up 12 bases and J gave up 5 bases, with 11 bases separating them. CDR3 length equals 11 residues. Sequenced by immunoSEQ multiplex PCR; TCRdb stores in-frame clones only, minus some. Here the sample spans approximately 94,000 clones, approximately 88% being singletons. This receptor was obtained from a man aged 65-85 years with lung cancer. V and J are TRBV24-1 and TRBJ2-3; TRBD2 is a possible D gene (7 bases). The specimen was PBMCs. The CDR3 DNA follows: TGTGCCTGGGGGGGCGTAGATACGCAGTATTTT. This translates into CAWGGVDTQYF.